This TCR beta chain was profiled in a study of T cell changes during pregnancy in multiple sclerosis. The CDR3 is made up of 15 amino acids. V gave up 3 bases and J gave up 6 bases; unmatched junction bases: 5. Germline-derived CDR1 and CDR2 are MNHNS and SASEGT. Assay: immunoSEQ multiplex PCR; the TCRdb copy retains only in-frame clones and omits some. Of about 40,000 clones in the sample, 85% to 95% were seen once. This chain joins TRBV6-1 and TRBJ1-5; 10 bases map to TRBD1. The source is a female donor with multiple sclerosis, enrolled in a pregnancy study. Sequenced here: CD8+ T cells from peripheral blood mononuclear cells, sampled in the third trimester of pregnancy. The CDR3 coding sequence is TGTGCCAGCAGTGACCTGACAGGGGGCATTCAGCCCCAGCATTTT. Protein product: CASSDLTGGIQPQHF.